The rows below give T cell receptor beta chains drawn from one sample of a study of blood T cell repertoires in COVID-19. The protocol was immunoSEQ multiplex PCR, while the TCRdb copy is restricted to in-frame clones and leaves out a portion. The sample lists some 300,000 clones; around nine tenths were seen once. The sequencing input was peripheral blood. The receptors were gathered from a woman aged 70-85 years with COVID-19, enrolled during active disease. Each CDR3 is given with its conserved first and last residue. A D gene is named only where the DNA matches it firmly. Clone size appears in some rows only: once, few, many, or a class for an expanded clone.

J gene: TRBJ2-1
CDR3 length: 14
V gene: TRBV19
clone size: .
D gene: TRBD1
CDR3 DNA: TGTGCCAGTAGGGACAGGTTCATGGTCAATGAGCAGTTCTTC
CDR3 protein: CASRDRFMVNEQFF

J gene: TRBJ2-3
CDR3 length: 11
V gene: TRBV12-3/TRBV12-4
clone size: .
D gene: TRBD2
CDR3 DNA: TGTGCCAGCGGGGGGGCAGATACGCAGTATTTT
CDR3 protein: CASGGADTQYF

J gene: TRBJ1-2
CDR3 length: 17
V gene: TRBV7-2
clone size: .
D gene: TRBD1
CDR3 DNA: TGTGCCAGCAGCTTGCAGCCCCCCGGACAGGGGACGACAGGCTACACCTTC
CDR3 protein: CASSLQPPGQGTTGYTF

J gene: TRBJ1-2
CDR3 length: 14
V gene: TRBV19
clone size: .
D gene: TRBD1
CDR3 DNA: TGTGCCAGTAGTACCCGACAGGGGAGAGGGGGCTACACCTTC
CDR3 protein: CASSTRQGRGGYTF

J gene: TRBJ2-2
CDR3 length: 18
V gene: TRBV4-3
clone size: .
D gene: TRBD1
CDR3 DNA: TGCGCCAGCAGCCAAGGGAAGCTTCGACAGGGGTCTGGGTGGGAGCTGTTTTTT
CDR3 protein: CASSQGKLRQGSGWELFF

J gene: TRBJ1-3
CDR3 length: 14
V gene: TRBV5-6
clone size: .
D gene: .
CDR3 DNA: TGTGCCAGCAGCTTCTGGAGTCCTGGAAACACCATATATTTT
CDR3 protein: CASSFWSPGNTIYF

J gene: TRBJ2-1
CDR3 length: 13
V gene: TRBV5-1
clone size: .
D gene: TRBD1
CDR3 DNA: TGCGCCAGCAGCATCTCCGGGACAGAAGAGCAGTTCTTC
CDR3 protein: CASSISGTEEQFF

J gene: TRBJ1-1
CDR3 length: 14
V gene: TRBV7-2
clone size: .
D gene: TRBD1
CDR3 DNA: TGTGCCAGCAGCTTCAACACAGGGGCCTTCGAAGCTTTCTTT
CDR3 protein: CASSFNTGAFEAFF

J gene: TRBJ2-7
CDR3 length: 14
V gene: TRBV24-1
clone size: .
D gene: .
CDR3 DNA: TGTGCCACCAGTCGCGGGGGCGACTCCTACGAGCAGTACTTC
CDR3 protein: CATSRGGDSYEQYF

J gene: TRBJ1-1
CDR3 length: 12
V gene: TRBV7-2
clone size: .
D gene: .
CDR3 DNA: TGTGCCAGCAGCTTAGTGCAGGGGACAGCTTTCTTT
CDR3 protein: CASSLVQGTAFF

J gene: TRBJ1-2
CDR3 length: 15
V gene: TRBV28
clone size: .
D gene: TRBD1
CDR3 DNA: TGTGCCAGCAGTTTACGCCAGGGACAGGTGATAGGCTACACCTTC
CDR3 protein: CASSLRQGQVIGYTF

J gene: TRBJ2-1
CDR3 length: 12
V gene: TRBV29-1
clone size: .
D gene: .
CDR3 DNA: TGCAGCGCCGAGCGTCCACTCGATGAGCAGTTCTTC
CDR3 protein: CSAERPLDEQFF

J gene: TRBJ1-3
CDR3 length: 15
V gene: TRBV18
clone size: .
D gene: .
CDR3 DNA: TGTGCCAGCTCACCAAGTAGCACCTCTGGAAACACCATATATTTT
CDR3 protein: CASSPSSTSGNTIYF

J gene: TRBJ1-1
CDR3 length: 13
V gene: TRBV3-1/TRBV3-2
clone size: once
D gene: .
CDR3 DNA: TGTGCCAGCAGCCAAGAGAAGGGGCCCAAAGCTTTCTTT
CDR3 protein: CASSQEKGPKAFF

J gene: TRBJ2-7
CDR3 length: 14
V gene: TRBV5-1
clone size: few
D gene: TRBD1
CDR3 DNA: TGCGCCAGCAGCTTGCGACAGGGGGCTTACGAGCAGTACTTC
CDR3 protein: CASSLRQGAYEQYF

J gene: TRBJ1-4
CDR3 length: 15
V gene: TRBV7-2
clone size: .
D gene: .
CDR3 DNA: TGTGCCAGCAGCTTAGGAGTAGCAACTAATGAAAAACTGTTTTTT
CDR3 protein: CASSLGVATNEKLFF

J gene: TRBJ2-1
CDR3 length: 12
V gene: TRBV9
clone size: few
D gene: TRBD2
CDR3 DNA: TGTGCCAGCGGGGACTACTACAATGAGCAGTTCTTC
CDR3 protein: CASGDYYNEQFF

J gene: TRBJ2-7
CDR3 length: 13
V gene: TRBV24-1
clone size: .
D gene: .
CDR3 DNA: TGTGCCACCAGTGATGGTACATCAGGGAAGCAGTACTTC
CDR3 protein: CATSDGTSGKQYF

J gene: TRBJ1-2
CDR3 length: 13
V gene: TRBV19
clone size: .
D gene: TRBD1
CDR3 DNA: TGTGCCAGTTCATATTGGGACAGGGTAACCTACACCTTC
CDR3 protein: CASSYWDRVTYTF

J gene: TRBJ1-1
CDR3 length: 14
V gene: TRBV5-4
clone size: .
D gene: .
CDR3 DNA: TGTGCCAGCAGCTTGGTCTCAGGGAACACTGAAGCTTTCTTT
CDR3 protein: CASSLVSGNTEAFF

J gene: TRBJ2-5
CDR3 length: 13
V gene: TRBV14
clone size: .
D gene: .
CDR3 DNA: TGTGCCAGCAGCCAAGATGAGGGGGTGACCCAGTACTTC
CDR3 protein: CASSQDEGVTQYF

J gene: TRBJ1-1
CDR3 length: 12
V gene: TRBV29-1
clone size: .
D gene: .
CDR3 DNA: TGCAGCGCCGGTGTCGGGGGCACTGAAGCTTTCTTT
CDR3 protein: CSAGVGGTEAFF

J gene: TRBJ1-2
CDR3 length: 15
V gene: TRBV9
clone size: few
D gene: .
CDR3 DNA: TGTGCCAGCAGCCCTATGGGGGGGGGATCATTAGGCTACACCTTC
CDR3 protein: CASSPMGGGSLGYTF

J gene: TRBJ1-4
CDR3 length: 13
V gene: TRBV29-1
clone size: .
D gene: .
CDR3 DNA: TGCAGCGTTGAAGATCGGGGGGGTAAAAAACTGTTTTTT
CDR3 protein: CSVEDRGGKKLFF

J gene: TRBJ2-5
CDR3 length: 13
V gene: TRBV19
clone size: .
D gene: TRBD2
CDR3 DNA: TGTGCCAGTGGGTCGGGGGGCCAAGAGACCCAGTACTTC
CDR3 protein: CASGSGGQETQYF

J gene: TRBJ2-7
CDR3 length: 14
V gene: TRBV7-3
clone size: .
D gene: .
CDR3 DNA: TGTGCCAGCAGCTTAGGAGGTCTTTCCTACGAGCAGTACTTC
CDR3 protein: CASSLGGLSYEQYF

J gene: TRBJ1-1
CDR3 length: 13
V gene: TRBV18
clone size: .
D gene: .
CDR3 DNA: TGTGCCAGCTCACCCGGAGAGCTCCGCGAAGCTTTCTTT
CDR3 protein: CASSPGELREAFF

J gene: TRBJ1-1
CDR3 length: 14
V gene: TRBV5-1
clone size: .
D gene: TRBD1
CDR3 DNA: TGCGCCAGCCATCAACAGGGGGGAGGCACTGAAGCTTTCTTT
CDR3 protein: CASHQQGGGTEAFF

J gene: TRBJ2-5
CDR3 length: 17
V gene: TRBV2
clone size: .
D gene: TRBD2
CDR3 DNA: TGTGCCAGCTGGGTACTAGCGGGGGGCCTGTACCAAGAGACCCAGTACTTC
CDR3 protein: CASWVLAGGLYQETQYF

J gene: TRBJ2-7
CDR3 length: 14
V gene: TRBV6-5
clone size: .
D gene: TRBD1
CDR3 DNA: TGTGCCAGCAGTTACTCAACAGGGGGCTACGAGCAGTACTTC
CDR3 protein: CASSYSTGGYEQYF

J gene: TRBJ2-1
CDR3 length: 14
V gene: TRBV7-7
clone size: .
D gene: .
CDR3 DNA: TGTGCCAGCAGCTTAAATCGGGTATCCAATGAGCAGTTCTTC
CDR3 protein: CASSLNRVSNEQFF

J gene: TRBJ2-3
CDR3 length: 15
V gene: TRBV24-1
clone size: .
D gene: TRBD1
CDR3 DNA: TGTGCCACCAGTGGGGGGGGGACAGGGGGAGATACGCAGTATTTT
CDR3 protein: CATSGGGTGGDTQYF